This TCR beta chain was found in a study of shared clonotypes between healthy human individuals. Study results and caveats: The study found roughly 5.3% of naive CD4 clonotypes shared across a handful of donors. Only blood underwent sampling, and tissue repertoires likely differ.

In regard to this clone: What it binds is not known.

Every contributor of samples was a Caucasian grown-up residing in Nashville, Tennessee. At the deep level, the assay was run. Data came from immunoSEQ multiplex PCR; TCRdb stores just in-frame clones and leaves some out. Among roughly 1,100,000 clones, about 70% were seen once, and the ten largest hold approximately 1.5%. Germline-derived CDR1 and CDR2 are MNHEY and SVGAGI. The CDR3 has 12 residues. V lost 2 bases to trimming and J lost 6 bases, with 8 bases between them. The sequence was obtained from a man aged 18-30 years in good health. The chain links TRBV6-5 to TRBJ2-7; the D call may be TRBD1 or TRBD2 (5 bases each). Source material: memory CD4+ T cells sorted from blood. The subset is: CD45RA-negative fraction. DNA of the CDR3: TGTGCCAGCAGTTACGGGACGGGCGAGCAGTACTTC. It is translated as CASSYGTGEQYF.